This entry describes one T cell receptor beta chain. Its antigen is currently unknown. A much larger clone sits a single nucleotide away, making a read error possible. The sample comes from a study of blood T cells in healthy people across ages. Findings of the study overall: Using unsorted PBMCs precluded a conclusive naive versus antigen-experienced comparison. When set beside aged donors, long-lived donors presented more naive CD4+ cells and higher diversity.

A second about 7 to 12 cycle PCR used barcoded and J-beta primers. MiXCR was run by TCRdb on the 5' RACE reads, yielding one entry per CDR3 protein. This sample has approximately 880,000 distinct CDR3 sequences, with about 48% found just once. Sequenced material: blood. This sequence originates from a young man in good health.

CDR3 region: CASSLRWGNQPQHF. The DNA for the CDR3 is TGTGCCAGCAGCTTAAGATGGGGAAATCAGCCCCAGCATTTT. The chain has TRBV7-2 and TRBJ1-5, with D uncertain. V was cut by 2 bases and J by 4 bases, with 9 bases left in between. From germline, CDR1 is SGHTA and CDR2 FQGNSA. The length of the CDR3 is 14 residues.